Listed below are T cell receptor beta chains from one sample, sequenced in a study of blood T cell repertoires in COVID-19. Only in-frame clones appear in the TCRdb table, and some are missing; sequencing was by immunoSEQ multiplex PCR. The sample lists 220,000 or so clones; 80% to 85% were seen once. The material sequenced was peripheral blood. Every receptor here comes from a woman in her thirties who had recovered from COVID-19. Both conserved end residues are part of each CDR3. D genes are given only for firm matches. Not all rows give a size; the values are once, few, many and, for expanded clones, a class.

>TRBJ2-2|TRBV5-1|.|.|13
TGCGCCAGCGCATCAGGGTACACCGGGGAGCTGTTTTTT
CASASGYTGELFF
>TRBJ2-7|TRBV25-1|TRBD1|.|16
TGTGCCAGCAGTGAAACAAGAACCGGGACAGGGGACGAGCAGTACTTC
CASSETRTGTGDEQYF
>TRBJ1-1|TRBV28|.|.|14
TGTGCCAGCAGTTTAGCAGTCCAGAACACTGAAGCTTTCTTT
CASSLAVQNTEAFF
>TRBJ2-7|TRBV19|.|.|13
TGTGCCAGTAGTGACCAGGGGTCGTACGAGCAGTACTTC
CASSDQGSYEQYF
>TRBJ2-3|TRBV29-1|.|.|13
TGCAGCGTTGAAGAGGTAACCAGAGATACGCAGTATTTT
CSVEEVTRDTQYF
>TRBJ1-2|TRBV11-2|TRBD1|.|15
TGTGCCAGCAGCATCCTACAGGGGTCGCGTTATGGCTACACCTTC
CASSILQGSRYGYTF
>TRBJ2-3|TRBV7-9|.|.|12
TGTGCCAGCAGCCCCCCCGTCGATACGCAGTATTTT
CASSPPVDTQYF
>TRBJ2-7|TRBV4-2|TRBD1|.|19
TGTGCCAGCAGCTCTAATCCCAGGGGCGTCAGGGGGATTACTTACGAGCAGTACTTC
CASSSNPRGVRGITYEQYF
>TRBJ2-1|TRBV3-1/TRBV3-2|TRBD2|.|16
TGTGCCAGCAGCCCGCGAAGCGGGAAGTCCTACAATGAGCAGTTCTTC
CASSPRSGKSYNEQFF
>TRBJ2-2|TRBV6-2/TRBV6-3|TRBD2|.|17
TGTGCCAGCAGCGAACAGGGACTAGCGTTCGGGAACGGGGAGCTGTTTTTT
CASSEQGLAFGNGELFF
>TRBJ2-3|TRBV9|.|.|12
TGTGCCAGCAGCGCAACTGCTGCACCGCAGTATTTT
CASSATAAPQYF
>TRBJ2-7|TRBV4-1|.|few|15
TGCGCCAGCAGCCGAAGAATCCAACTCCCTAAGGAGCAGTACTTC
CASSRRIQLPKEQYF
>TRBJ2-2|TRBV18|.|.|15
TGTGCCAGCTCCCCGACAGTCGCGAACACCGGGGAGCTGTTTTTT
CASSPTVANTGELFF
>TRBJ2-2|TRBV6-5|.|.|16
TGTGCCAGCAGTTGGCGGATAATTCGGAACACCGGGGAGCTGTTTTTT
CASSWRIIRNTGELFF
>TRBJ2-5|TRBV4-2|TRBD2|many|18
TGTGCCAGCAGCCCAATTTCTAGCGGGAGGAGTTCGACGGAGACCCAGTACTTC
CASSPISSGRSSTETQYF
>TRBJ2-1|TRBV15|.|.|14
TGTGCCACCAGCGGGCAGGCTCCCTACAATGAGCAGTTCTTC
CATSGQAPYNEQFF
>TRBJ2-1|TRBV5-8|.|.|14
TGTGCCAGCAGCTTGTTAGCGTCCTACAATGAGCAGTTCTTC
CASSLLASYNEQFF
>TRBJ1-2|TRBV24-1|.|once|13
TGTGCCACCAGTCCCTCGGGGGTAGGGGGCTACACCTTC
CATSPSGVGGYTF
>TRBJ2-3|TRBV5-1|TRBD2|.|19
TGCGCCAGCAGCTCTCTACTAGCGGGAGGCCCTCCCGGGGCAGATACGCAGTATTTT
CASSSLLAGGPPGADTQYF
>TRBJ2-2|TRBV19|TRBD2|.|15
TGTGCCAGTAGTATCCAGCGGGGCAACACCGGGGAGCTGTTTTTT
CASSIQRGNTGELFF
>TRBJ2-3|TRBV11-3|TRBD2|.|19
TGTGCCAGCAGCTTAGGGGTGTTCTTTAGCGGGAGGAGCACAGATACGCAGTATTTT
CASSLGVFFSGRSTDTQYF
>TRBJ2-5|TRBV3-1/TRBV3-2|.|.|14
TGTGCCAGCAGCCAAGATAGCACCGGGGGGACCCAGTACTTC
CASSQDSTGGTQYF
>TRBJ1-1|TRBV12-3/TRBV12-4|.|.|13
TGTGCCAGCAGTTTATCAGGGCTCGGTGAAGCTTTCTTT
CASSLSGLGEAFF
>TRBJ2-7|TRBV10-3|TRBD2|.|15
TGTGCCATCAGTGAGTCCTCGACTAGCAGCTACGAGCAGTACTTC
CAISESSTSSYEQYF
>TRBJ1-5|TRBV19|.|.|16
TGTGCCAGTAGTATCAAGACAGTGTATAGCAATCAGCCCCAGCATTTT
CASSIKTVYSNQPQHF
>TRBJ2-3|TRBV30|TRBD2|.|11
TGTGCCTGGCAAAGCGGGAGTACGCAGTATTTT
CAWQSGSTQYF
>TRBJ2-7|TRBV14|.|.|14
TGTGCCAGCAGCCAACTAGTGGTAGACTACGAGCAGTACTTC
CASSQLVVDYEQYF
>TRBJ2-2|TRBV5-4|.|.|16
TGTGCCAGCAGCTTGTTTGGGAGAGCGAACACCGGGGAGCTGTTTTTT
CASSLFGRANTGELFF
>TRBJ2-1|TRBV4-1|TRBD2|.|18
TGCGCCAGCAGCCTCCGGACTAGCGGGAGGTTGGGGGGGGATGAGCAGTTCTTC
CASSLRTSGRLGGDEQFF
>TRBJ2-2|TRBV1|.|few|18
TGCACCAGCAGCCAAGTGCTAGGACTAGCGGAGAACACCGGGGAGCTGTTTTTT
CTSSQVLGLAENTGELFF
>TRBJ2-1|TRBV5-5|TRBD1|.|17
TGTGCCAGCAGCTTGGTGGGACAGCGGACTTCCTACAATGAGCAGTTCTTC
CASSLVGQRTSYNEQFF
>TRBJ1-6|TRBV7-9|.|few|17
TGTGCCAGCGGCCGAGAGGGATCGAGCTCCTATAATTCACCCCTCCACTTT
CASGREGSSSYNSPLHF
>TRBJ2-7|TRBV29-1|.|.|14
TGCAGCGTTGAAATTCTAGACGTGGCCTACGAGCAGTACTTC
CSVEILDVAYEQYF
>TRBJ2-3|TRBV5-1|TRBD2|.|15
TGCGCCAGCAGCCCCATTGCGGGAGCAACAGATACGCAGTATTTT
CASSPIAGATDTQYF
>TRBJ1-1|TRBV21-1|.|.|15
TGTGCCAGCAGCATTCTACAGGGGTTCAGGACTGAAGCTTTCTTT
CASSILQGFRTEAFF
>TRBJ2-7|TRBV28|.|.|14
TGTGCCAGCAGTAACGCGGGACTTACATACGAGCAGTACTTC
CASSNAGLTYEQYF
>TRBJ2-1|TRBV5-1|TRBD2|few|15
TGCGCCAGCAGCTTGTGGGCGGGAGGGCGAAATGAGCAGTTCTTC
CASSLWAGGRNEQFF
>TRBJ2-7|TRBV14|TRBD1|.|15
TGTGCCAGCAGCCCGGGGACAGGGGGGTCTTACGAGCAGTACTTC
CASSPGTGGSYEQYF
>TRBJ1-2|TRBV9|.|.|14
TGTGCCAGCAGCCAAGCGGGCGTAGACTATGGCTACACCTTC
CASSQAGVDYGYTF
>TRBJ2-5|TRBV5-1|TRBD2|once|15
TGCGCCAGCAGCTTCAGCGGGAGGTTAGAAGAGACCCAGTACTTC
CASSFSGRLEETQYF
>TRBJ1-1|TRBV7-9|TRBD1|.|14
TGTGCCAGCAGGGACAGGGGTAGGGTAACTGAAGCTTTCTTT
CASRDRGRVTEAFF
>TRBJ2-7|TRBV6-1|TRBD2|.|15
TGTGCCAGCAGTGAAGCGACAGCGGGAGACGGCGAGCAGTACTTC
CASSEATAGDGEQYF
>TRBJ1-2|TRBV28|.|.|11
TGTGCCAGCAGTACATTAAATGGCTACACCTTC
CASSTLNGYTF
>TRBJ2-5|TRBV9|TRBD2|.|15
TGTGCCAGCAGCCCTTCGGGACTAGGTCAAGAGACCCAGTACTTC
CASSPSGLGQETQYF
>TRBJ1-1|TRBV27|.|.|15
TGTGCCAGCAGACCTATGGGGCACTTTAACACTGAAGCTTTCTTT
CASRPMGHFNTEAFF
>TRBJ2-2|TRBV7-6|TRBD2|.|15
TGTGCCAGCAGCCGCGGGACTAGTACCACCGGGGAGCTGTTTTTT
CASSRGTSTTGELFF
>TRBJ2-3|TRBV18|.|.|14
TGTGCCAGCTCACCACGGCAGGGCGCAGATACGCAGTATTTT
CASSPRQGADTQYF
>TRBJ2-3|TRBV5-4|TRBD2|once|15
TGTGCCAGCAGCTTGGACGGGGGGAGCACAGATACGCAGTATTTT
CASSLDGGSTDTQYF